This T cell receptor (beta chain) comes out of a study of shared clonotypes between healthy human individuals. This CDR3 is built from 14 residues. Trimming took off 7 bases at V and 6 bases at J, with 16 bases between the two ends. CDR1 MNHNS and CDR2 SASEGT come from the germline V gene. Produced via immunoSEQ multiplex PCR; TCRdb's table is partial and in-frame only. The sample records about 1 million clones, about 75% being singletons. The receptor comes from a man aged 18 to 30 in good health. Sequencing was carried out using memory CD4+ T cells sorted from blood. Subset of the sample: CD45RA-negative fraction. This chain connects TRBV6-1 to TRBJ2-1, with D possibly TRBD2 on 6 matching bases. The CDR3 spells CASTLPLGGNEQFF. CDR3 coding DNA: TGTGCCAGCACGCTGCCCCTGGGGGGCAATGAGCAGTTCTTC.